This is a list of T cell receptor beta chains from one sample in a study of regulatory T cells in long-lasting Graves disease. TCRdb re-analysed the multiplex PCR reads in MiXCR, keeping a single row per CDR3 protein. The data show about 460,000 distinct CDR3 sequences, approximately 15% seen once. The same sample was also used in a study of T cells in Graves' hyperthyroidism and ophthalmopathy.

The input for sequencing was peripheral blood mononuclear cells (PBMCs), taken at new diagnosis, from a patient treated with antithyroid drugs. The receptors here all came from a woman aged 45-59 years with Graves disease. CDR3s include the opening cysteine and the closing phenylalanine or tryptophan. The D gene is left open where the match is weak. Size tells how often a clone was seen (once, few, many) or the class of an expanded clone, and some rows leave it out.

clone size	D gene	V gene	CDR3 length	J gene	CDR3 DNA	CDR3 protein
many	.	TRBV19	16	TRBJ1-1	TGTGCCAGTAGACTTTATGGGGAAGGACTGAACACTGAAGCTTTCTTT	CASRLYGEGLNTEAFF
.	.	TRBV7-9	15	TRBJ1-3	TGTGCCAGCAGCCAGGACGGAGACTCTGGAAACACCATATATTTT	CASSQDGDSGNTIYF
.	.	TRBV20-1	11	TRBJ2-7	TGCAGTGCTAGTTTTTTATACGAGCAGTACTTC	CSASFLYEQYF
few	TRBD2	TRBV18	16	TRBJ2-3	TGTGCCAGCTTCACTAGGACTAGCGGGATTGAAGATACGCAGTATTTT	CASFTRTSGIEDTQYF
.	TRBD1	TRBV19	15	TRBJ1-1	TGTGCCAGTAGTAGAACCGGGACAGCCAACACTGAGGCTTTCTTT	CASSRTGTANTEAFF
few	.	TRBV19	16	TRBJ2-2	TGTGCCAGTAGTATGGGAACACCGGAGCGGACCGGGGAGCTGTTTTTT	CASSMGTPERTGELFF
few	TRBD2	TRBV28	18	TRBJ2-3	TGTGCCAGCAGTTACCACCTGGGGGGGGTGGGGTCCACAGATACGCAGTATTTT	CASSYHLGGVGSTDTQYF
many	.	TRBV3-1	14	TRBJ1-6	TGTGCCAGCAGCCAACCCAGTTGGGGTTCACCCCTCCACTTT	CASSQPSWGSPLHF
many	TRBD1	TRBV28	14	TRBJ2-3	TGTGCCAGCAAAAGACAGGGATACACAGATACGCAGTATTTT	CASKRQGYTDTQYF
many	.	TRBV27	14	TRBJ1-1	TGTGCCAGCAGTTTAGAGGGAAAGCACACTGAAGCTTTCTTT	CASSLEGKHTEAFF
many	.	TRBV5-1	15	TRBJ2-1	TGCGCCAGCAGCGTAAATAGCGGATACTACAATGAGCAGTTCTTC	CASSVNSGYYNEQFF
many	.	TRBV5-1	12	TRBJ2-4	TGCGCCAGCACCGATCAGGGATACATTCAGTACTTC	CASTDQGYIQYF
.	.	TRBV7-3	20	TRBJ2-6	TGTGCCAGCAGCTTAACGTTACTAGGACAAGGGGCGACCGGGGCCAACGTCCTGACTTTC	CASSLTLLGQGATGANVLTF
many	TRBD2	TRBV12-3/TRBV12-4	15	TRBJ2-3	TGTGCCAGCAGCCCGAGCGGGACTAGCACAGATACGCAGTATTTT	CASSPSGTSTDTQYF
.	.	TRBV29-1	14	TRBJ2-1	TGCAGCGTGGGGGCAGGGGAATTTGAGAATGAGCAGTTCTTC	CSVGAGEFENEQFF
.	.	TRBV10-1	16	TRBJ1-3	TGCGCCAGCAGTGACCCCGGGACGAACTCTGGAAACACCATATATTTT	CASSDPGTNSGNTIYF
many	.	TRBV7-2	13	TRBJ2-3	TGTGCCAGCAGCTTAGCGCAGGTAGATACGCAGTATTTT	CASSLAQVDTQYF
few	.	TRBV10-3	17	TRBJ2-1	TGTGCCATCAGTGATTCAAACGCGGGGCGGGTAAACAATGAGCAGTTCTTC	CAISDSNAGRVNNEQFF
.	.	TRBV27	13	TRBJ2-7	TGTGCCAGCGGAGTAAAAGGGCCCTACGAGCAGTACTTC	CASGVKGPYEQYF
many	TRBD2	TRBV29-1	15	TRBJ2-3	TGCAGCGTTGAGACTAGCGGGATTCGAACAGATACGCAGTATTTT	CSVETSGIRTDTQYF
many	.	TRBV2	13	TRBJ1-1	TGTGCCAGCATGCGCGAACTGAACACTGAAGCTTTCTTT	CASMRELNTEAFF
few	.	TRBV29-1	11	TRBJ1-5	TGCAGCGTTGGGGCGCGGCAGCCCCAGCATTTT	CSVGARQPQHF
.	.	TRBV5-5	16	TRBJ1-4	TGTGCCAGCAGCTTGGTACGGCCGATACCTAATGAAAAACTGTTTTTT	CASSLVRPIPNEKLFF
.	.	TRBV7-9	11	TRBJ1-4	TGTGCCAGCAGCTTTAGGGAAAAACTGTTTTTT	CASSFREKLFF
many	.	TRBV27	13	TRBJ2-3	TGTGCCAGCAGTACGGGGTCCGACGATACGCAGTATTTT	CASSTGSDDTQYF
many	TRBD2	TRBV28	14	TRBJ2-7	TGTGCCAGCAATGGCGCGGGAGGGCCCGACGAGCAGTACTTC	CASNGAGGPDEQYF
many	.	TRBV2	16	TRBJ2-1	TGTGCCAGCAGTGCCCGGGCAGTTCAAGGTAACAATGAGCAGTTCTTC	CASSARAVQGNNEQFF
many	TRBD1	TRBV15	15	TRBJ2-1	TGTGCCACCAGTATGGGACAGGGGCCCTACAATGAGCAGTTCTTC	CATSMGQGPYNEQFF
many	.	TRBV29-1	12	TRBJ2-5	TGCAGCGTTGAACTGGGGACAGAGACCCAGTACTTC	CSVELGTETQYF
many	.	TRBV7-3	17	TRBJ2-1	TGTGCCAGCAGCTTAACGGGGAGCGGGTTCTCCTACAATGAGCAGTTCTTC	CASSLTGSGFSYNEQFF
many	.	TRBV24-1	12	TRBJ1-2	TGTGCCACCAGTGTCGGAATTGGTGGCTACACCTTC	CATSVGIGGYTF
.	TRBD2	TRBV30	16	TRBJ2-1	TGTGCCTGGAGTCGGGGCCCTAGCGGGAGAGATAGTGAGCAGTTCTTC	CAWSRGPSGRDSEQFF
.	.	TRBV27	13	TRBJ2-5	TGTGCCAGCAGTTTCCAGGTCCAAGAGACCCAGTACTTC	CASSFQVQETQYF
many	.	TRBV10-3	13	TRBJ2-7	TGTGCCATCAGTGAGGTTAATACCTACGAGCAGTACTTC	CAISEVNTYEQYF
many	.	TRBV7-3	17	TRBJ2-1	TGTGCCAGCAGCTTATCATCTAGGGGGAGCTCCTACAATGAGCAGTTCTTC	CASSLSSRGSSYNEQFF
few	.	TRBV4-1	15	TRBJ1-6	TGCGCCAGCAGCCAAGAGAATAAGATTTATTCACCCCTCCACTTT	CASSQENKIYSPLHF
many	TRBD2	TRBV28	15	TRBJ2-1	TGTGCCAGCAGTTTATGGGCAGGGAGGGGCAATGAGCAGTTCTTC	CASSLWAGRGNEQFF
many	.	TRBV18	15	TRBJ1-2	TGTGCCAGCTCACCGAGGCAGACCCTAGGCTATGGCTACACCTTC	CASSPRQTLGYGYTF
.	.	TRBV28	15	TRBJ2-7	TGTGCCAGCAGTTTCACAGGGACTCAATCCTACGAGCAGTACTTC	CASSFTGTQSYEQYF
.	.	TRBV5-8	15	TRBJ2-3	TGTGCCAGCACCCGGAGGGGGGTTAGCACAGATACGCAGTATTTT	CASTRRGVSTDTQYF
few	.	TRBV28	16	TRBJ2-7	TGTGCCAGCAATTACTATGTACGCAGGACCCCTACCGAGCAGTACTTC	CASNYYVRRTPTEQYF
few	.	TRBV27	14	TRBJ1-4	TGTGCCAGCAGTTTGGGAACGTTCGATGAAAAACTGTTTTTT	CASSLGTFDEKLFF